Described below is a single T cell receptor beta chain sequence and its context. These data come from a study of blood T cell repertoires in COVID-19. The overall study: Acute and convalescent COVID-19 specimens originated in the United States, Italy and Spain. T cells, B-cell-depleted T cells, or PBMCs provided the cDNA or gDNA that served as material.

Germline CDR1 SGHRS, CDR2 YFSETQ. Germline trimming cut 3 bases from V and 2 bases from J; bases unmatched to any gene: 5. The CDR3 runs to 15 residues. In the authors' methods: Amplifying reference gene primers gave estimates of nucleated cell counts. Sequenced by immunoSEQ multiplex PCR; TCRdb stores in-frame clones only, minus some. That table gives V, J and clone size, and the DNA gave D and trimming. The data contain a few hundred thousand clones, approximately 86% of them singletons. The genes are TRBV5-1 and TRBJ2-7; 10 bases align to TRBD1. The TCR was taken from a woman between 18 and 30 years old with acute or convalescent COVID-19. Sequencing was done on a sample of peripheral blood. The CDR3 is CASSYGTGVTYEQYF. The CDR3 nucleotides read TGCGCCAGCAGCTACGGGACAGGGGTAACCTACGAGCAGTACTTC.